The source of this T cell receptor beta chain is a study of T cell repertoires in cytomegalovirus infection. TCRdb fed the reads into MiXCR, producing one record per CDR3 protein. The sample includes fewer than 950,000 distinct CDR3 sequences, roughly 33% of them seen just once. Concerning this clonotype itself: The antigen remains unidentified.

V lost 6 bases to trimming and J lost 3 bases, with 12 bases between them. Germline CDR1 MNHEY, CDR2 SVGEGT. There are 13 residues in the CDR3. The TCR originated in a human donor in good health (CMV status not recorded). Some clones in this sample may be carry-over from other donors' samples. Here the sequenced sample was cultured CD8+ T cells from PBMCs, taken from culture after CMV antigen stimulation. V is TRBV6-2 or TRBV6-3 and J is TRBJ2-7; D may be TRBD2 (5 bases). The CDR3 DNA follows: TGTGCCAGCAGAAGGCCCGAGGGCTACGAGCAGTACGTC. Translating gives CASRRPEGYEQYV.